These T cell receptor beta chains were read from a single sample in a study of blood T cell repertoires in COVID-19. Libraries were prepared by immunoSEQ multiplex PCR; TCRdb keeps only in-frame clonotypes and omits some of them. The table includes a few hundred thousand clones, approximately 86% detected once. Sequenced input: peripheral blood. The receptors were sampled from a man between 18 and 35 years old with active or convalescent COVID-19. Each CDR3 is given with its conserved first and last residue. A D gene is named only where the DNA matches it firmly. Clone size is not always given. Where it is, it says once, few, many or a class for expanded clones.

>TRBV6-2/TRBV6-3|TRBJ2-3|TRBD2|NA
TGTGCCAGCAGTACACTAGCGGGGGGACTAGATACGCAGTATTTT
CASSTLAGGLDTQYF
>TRBV10-2|TRBJ1-4|TRBD1|NA
TGCGCCAGCACCTGGACAGGGAATGAAAAACTGTTTTTT
CASTWTGNEKLFF
>TRBV13|TRBJ1-2|NA|NA
TGTGCCAGCAGCTTAGGGGTCGTCAGGCATCATGGCTACACCTTC
CASSLGVVRHHGYTF
>TRBV6-5|TRBJ1-5|NA|NA
TGTGCCAGCAGTTACCAGACAGAAAACAATCAGCCCCAGCATTTT
CASSYQTENNQPQHF
>TRBV9|TRBJ1-4|NA|few
TGTGCCAGCAGTATCTCAGATTATGCAACTAATGAAAAACTGTTTTTT
CASSISDYATNEKLFF
>TRBV27|TRBJ2-3|TRBD2|NA
TGTGCCAGCAGTCCTAGACTAGCGATCATCCCAGATACGCAGTATTTT
CASSPRLAIIPDTQYF
>TRBV9|TRBJ1-2|NA|NA
TGTGCCAGCAGCCCACAAGCGGGAGGGGACTATGGCTACACCTTC
CASSPQAGGDYGYTF
>TRBV6-1|TRBJ2-3|NA|NA
TGTGCCAGCAGTGAAGCGGTAGGGGGTCTCACAGATACGCAGTATTTT
CASSEAVGGLTDTQYF
>TRBV19|TRBJ2-3|NA|once
TGTGCCAGTAGTCTCCTAGCCGGAGATACGCAGTATTTT
CASSLLAGDTQYF
>TRBV6-5|TRBJ1-5|TRBD1|NA
TGTGCCAGCAGTTCCGATTTGGGACAGGGGAATCAGCCCCAGCATTTT
CASSSDLGQGNQPQHF
>TRBV7-3|TRBJ1-2|TRBD1|NA
TGTGCCAGCAGCTTAGGGGGGACAGGGAACTATGGCTACACCTTC
CASSLGGTGNYGYTF
>TRBV27|TRBJ2-7|TRBD1|NA
TGTGCCAGCGGCCCCGGGACAGGCTACGAGCAGTACTTC
CASGPGTGYEQYF
>TRBV4-1|TRBJ1-5|NA|NA
TGCGCCAGCAGCCAAGAAGGGGGGGATAGCAATCAGCCCCAGCATTTT
CASSQEGGDSNQPQHF
>TRBV6-4|TRBJ2-3|NA|NA
TGTGCCAGCAGTGAGTCGAGACAGGGCACAGATACGCAGTATTTT
CASSESRQGTDTQYF
>TRBV12-3/TRBV12-4|TRBJ1-1|TRBD1|NA
TGTGCCAGCAGGTCAGGGACAGGGTCTGAAGCTTTCTTT
CASRSGTGSEAFF
>TRBV7-8|TRBJ1-3|TRBD1|NA
TGTGCCAGCACCATGGGGACAGGGAGTGGAAACACCATATATTTT
CASTMGTGSGNTIYF
>TRBV27|TRBJ2-1|TRBD1|once
TGTGCCAGCAGTTTATCGGCAGGGGGCTCCTACAATGAGCAGTTCTTC
CASSLSAGGSYNEQFF
>TRBV19|TRBJ1-4|NA|once
TGTGCCAGTAGTATCCCCCTCCCAACTAATGAAAAACTGTTTTTT
CASSIPLPTNEKLFF
>TRBV5-6|TRBJ2-5|NA|NA
TGTGCCAGCAGCTCCTCCCCAACGGAAGAGACCCAGTACTTC
CASSSSPTEETQYF
>TRBV7-9|TRBJ2-7|NA|NA
TGTGCCAGCAGCTACCGCACAGCCTACGAGCAGTACTTC
CASSYRTAYEQYF
>TRBV3-1/TRBV3-2|TRBJ2-7|NA|NA
TGTGCCAGCAGCCAATCTTCGACGGGAGTCGTCTACGAGCAGTACTTC
CASSQSSTGVVYEQYF
>TRBV4-1|TRBJ2-3|TRBD2|NA
TGCGCCAGCAGACCACTAGCGGGGAGAACGCAGTATTTT
CASRPLAGRTQYF
>TRBV5-4|TRBJ2-7|NA|NA
TGTGCCAGCAGCTTATTTCAGTCCTACGAGCAGTACTTC
CASSLFQSYEQYF
>TRBV4-1|TRBJ1-4|TRBD1|few
TGCGCCAGCAGCCAAGGGACAGGGGATGAAAAACTGTTTTTT
CASSQGTGDEKLFF
>TRBV29-1|TRBJ1-1|NA|NA
TGCAGCGTTCGGACAGCCTCGGGGACTGAAGCTTTCTTT
CSVRTASGTEAFF
>TRBV3-1/TRBV3-2|TRBJ1-6|TRBD1|NA
TGTGCCAGCAGCCAAGACTACAGGGGGAGCGATTCACCCCTCCACTTT
CASSQDYRGSDSPLHF
>TRBV27|TRBJ2-1|NA|NA
TGTGCCAGCAGTCGGACAGCCGTAATCTACAATGAGCAGTTCTTC
CASSRTAVIYNEQFF
>TRBV29-1|TRBJ2-1|NA|NA
TGCAGCACTCAGGTATACAATGAGCAGTTCTTC
CSTQVYNEQFF
>TRBV29-1|TRBJ2-7|NA|NA
TGCAGCGTTGAAGTCGGGTTCGAGCAGTACTTC
CSVEVGFEQYF
>TRBV7-9|TRBJ2-3|TRBD1|NA
TGTGCCAGCAGCTCCACGAACCAGGGGGCAGATACGCAGTATTTT
CASSSTNQGADTQYF
>TRBV5-6|TRBJ2-1|NA|NA
TGTGCCAGCAGCCAGGGTGTCCCCTCCTACAATGAGCAGTTCTTC
CASSQGVPSYNEQFF
>TRBV5-1|TRBJ2-2|NA|once
TGCGCCAGCAGCCAAGACACCACCGGGGAGCTGTTTTTT
CASSQDTTGELFF